This is a list of T cell receptor beta chains from one sample in a study of T cells after yellow fever vaccination. TCRdb independently ran MiXCR on the 5' RACE reads; one entry per CDR3 protein. The sample lists 500,000 to 650,000 distinct CDR3 sequences, roughly a sixth occurring once. Sequencing used PBMCs, obtained 5 days after the first yellow fever vaccination. The receptors shown here come from a man between 18 and 35 years old who received the YFV17D yellow fever vaccine. Both conserved end residues are part of each CDR3.

v_gene: TRBV29-1; j_gene: TRBJ2-5; len: 15; CDR3aa: CSVTRNRGGQETQYF
v_gene: TRBV5-4; j_gene: TRBJ1-1; len: 15; CDR3aa: CASGSSGVLDTEAFF
v_gene: TRBV24-1; j_gene: TRBJ2-7; len: 12; CDR3aa: CATSDLRGEQYF
v_gene: TRBV5-1; j_gene: TRBJ1-6; len: 16; CDR3aa: CASSDPRDSSNSPLHF
v_gene: TRBV19; j_gene: TRBJ2-1; len: 13; CDR3aa: CASSTGTGGEQFF
v_gene: TRBV6-2/TRBV6-3; j_gene: TRBJ1-1; len: 14; CDR3aa: CASGEQGAGTEAFF
v_gene: TRBV6-2/TRBV6-3; j_gene: TRBJ2-3; len: 14; CDR3aa: CASSYGGGANTQYF
v_gene: TRBV20-1; j_gene: TRBJ2-1; len: 14; CDR3aa: CSASRGAPGVEQFF
v_gene: TRBV4-2; j_gene: TRBJ1-1; len: 13; CDR3aa: CASSLGHGTEAFF
v_gene: TRBV11-3; j_gene: TRBJ2-1; len: 11; CDR3aa: CASGTYNEQFF
v_gene: TRBV6-1; j_gene: TRBJ2-5; len: 14; CDR3aa: CASRVAGYQETQYF
v_gene: TRBV5-1; j_gene: TRBJ2-5; len: 13; CDR3aa: CASSRDRAETQYF
v_gene: TRBV7-3; j_gene: TRBJ2-3; len: 14; CDR3aa: CASSPRTGGDTQYF
v_gene: TRBV11-2; j_gene: TRBJ2-7; len: 14; CDR3aa: CASKPGAGAYEQYF
v_gene: TRBV5-1; j_gene: TRBJ2-6; len: 15; CDR3aa: CASSDPSSGANVLTF
v_gene: TRBV6-2/TRBV6-3; j_gene: TRBJ1-2; len: 15; CDR3aa: CASSMSRDQHYGYTF
v_gene: TRBV18; j_gene: TRBJ1-4; len: 15; CDR3aa: CASSPRRQRIEKLFF
v_gene: TRBV10-3; j_gene: TRBJ1-3; len: 14; CDR3aa: CAISEARSGNTIYF
v_gene: TRBV5-1; j_gene: TRBJ2-2; len: 15; CDR3aa: CASSLAETNTGELFF
v_gene: TRBV27; j_gene: TRBJ2-4; len: 13; CDR3aa: CASRSWVKNIQYF
v_gene: TRBV11-2; j_gene: TRBJ2-2; len: 17; CDR3aa: CASIRLAGGTNTGELFF
v_gene: TRBV7-6; j_gene: TRBJ2-7; len: 17; CDR3aa: CASSFPLEGPISYEQYF
v_gene: TRBV6-1; j_gene: TRBJ1-1; len: 13; CDR3aa: CASSRGTGAEAFF
v_gene: TRBV6-1; j_gene: TRBJ2-2; len: 14; CDR3aa: CASRRTTNTGELFF
v_gene: TRBV2; j_gene: TRBJ1-5; len: 13; CDR3aa: CASSETRAQPQHF
v_gene: TRBV27; j_gene: TRBJ1-5; len: 13; CDR3aa: CASRPGLHAPQHF
v_gene: TRBV20-1; j_gene: TRBJ2-3; len: 16; CDR3aa: CGAKGGWRGSTDTQYF
v_gene: TRBV27; j_gene: TRBJ2-3; len: 15; CDR3aa: CASSFWRGGPDTQYF
v_gene: TRBV7-3; j_gene: TRBJ2-1; len: 15; CDR3aa: CASSRGSGSYNEQFF
v_gene: TRBV4-1; j_gene: TRBJ2-3; len: 17; CDR3aa: CASSLGLAGGIKDTQYF
v_gene: TRBV18; j_gene: TRBJ2-3; len: 15; CDR3aa: CASSPYSGGSDTQYF
v_gene: TRBV6-1; j_gene: TRBJ1-5; len: 14; CDR3aa: CASSENLGGQPQHF
v_gene: TRBV14; j_gene: TRBJ1-1; len: 13; CDR3aa: CASSQVTNTEAFF
v_gene: TRBV7-3; j_gene: TRBJ2-3; len: 15; CDR3aa: CASSLGQVSTDTQYF
v_gene: TRBV7-9; j_gene: TRBJ2-1; len: 13; CDR3aa: CASSLKRGSEQFF
v_gene: TRBV6-1; j_gene: TRBJ2-7; len: 13; CDR3aa: CASKGRISYEQYF
v_gene: TRBV4-3; j_gene: TRBJ2-7; len: 15; CDR3aa: CASSQDSSGIDEQYF
v_gene: TRBV7-2; j_gene: TRBJ1-5; len: 15; CDR3aa: CASSSGQGFNQPQHF
v_gene: TRBV7-9; j_gene: TRBJ2-5; len: 14; CDR3aa: CAVGRQGPQETQYF